This T cell receptor beta chain derives from a study of regulatory T cells in long-lasting Graves disease. Trimming removed 3 bases from V and 2 bases from J; junction bases left unmatched: 3. CDR1 is LNHDA and CDR2 is SQIVND in the germline V gene (reference sequence). The CDR3 is 14 amino acids. Construction of TCR beta libraries relied on iRepertoire HTBI primers and on Arm-PCR targeting CDR3 regions. TCRdb re-called the multiplex PCR reads with MiXCR, one entry per CDR3 protein. The sample shows around 460,000 distinct CDR3 sequences, about 22% of them seen only once. The time point: persistent/refractory GD, antithyroid drugs over 5 years with positive TRAb. From PBMCs, RNA was extracted and then used to make the TCR library. Graves' disease diagnosis used American Thyroid Association guidelines.

The clonotype originates from a female donor with Graves disease. The J gene is TRBJ2-5, the V gene TRBV19; 7 positions agree with TRBD1. The specimen was peripheral blood mononuclear cells (PBMCs), collected when the disease was refractory, from a patient treated with antithyroid drugs. The CDR3 region is CASSMTGRQETQYF. The CDR3 region has the DNA TGTGCCAGTAGTATGACAGGGCGGCAAGAGACCCAGTACTTC.